The rows below give T cell receptor beta chains drawn from one sample of a study of blood T cells in healthy people across ages. TCRdb called the 5' RACE reads again in MiXCR, with one record for every CDR3 protein. The sample includes about 620,000 distinct CDR3 sequences, about 21% seen only once; the top ten take roughly 3.9%. The sequenced material came from blood. These receptors came from a man in his 70s in good health. The CDR3 runs from the conserved cysteine through the conserved F or W. D genes are given only for firm matches.

J: TRBJ1-2; D: -; V: TRBV28; length: 14; CDR3: CASSLIPGLYGYTF
J: TRBJ1-1; D: -; V: TRBV19; length: 14; CDR3: CASTTGRSNTEAFF
J: TRBJ2-5; D: -; V: TRBV29-1; length: 12; CDR3: CSAWQNQETQYF
J: TRBJ2-3; D: -; V: TRBV3-1; length: 16; CDR3: CASSQDLSTSTDTQYF
J: TRBJ2-5; D: -; V: TRBV24-1; length: 11; CDR3: CATRRLGEQYF
J: TRBJ2-5; D: TRBD1; V: TRBV6-6; length: 15; CDR3: CASSWTGSGQETQYF
J: TRBJ2-3; D: -; V: TRBV12-5; length: 11; CDR3: CASGATGPQYF
J: TRBJ2-1; D: -; V: TRBV12-3/TRBV12-4; length: 15; CDR3: CASSLELGDGNEQFF
J: TRBJ2-7; D: -; V: TRBV7-8; length: 15; CDR3: CASSFGDHPLYEQYF
J: TRBJ2-7; D: -; V: TRBV3-1; length: 15; CDR3: CASSQDPYSSYEQYF
J: TRBJ1-4; D: -; V: TRBV20-1; length: 14; CDR3: CSARAPAGGEKLFF
J: TRBJ1-1; D: -; V: TRBV29-1; length: 13; CDR3: CSVAGVLLPEAFF
J: TRBJ1-5; D: -; V: TRBV7-2; length: 15; CDR3: CASSPAGRNNQPQHF
J: -; D: -; V: TRBV28; length: 11; CDR3: CASRGSHEQYF
J: TRBJ1-4; D: -; V: TRBV11-2; length: 14; CDR3: CASGSGTGNEKLFF
J: TRBJ1-3; D: -; V: TRBV20-1; length: 15; CDR3: CSARDPRQAGNTIYF
J: TRBJ2-6; D: -; V: TRBV20-1; length: 17; CDR3: CSARVAGEVSGANVLTF
J: -; D: -; V: TRBV6-1; length: 14; CDR3: CASSQAVSYNEQFF
J: TRBJ1-1; D: TRBD1; V: TRBV3-1; length: 14; CDR3: CASSQGGQDTEAFF
J: TRBJ2-5; D: -; V: TRBV5-1; length: 13; CDR3: CASSSYGEETQYF
J: TRBJ2-5; D: TRBD1; V: TRBV5-1; length: 15; CDR3: CASSWGTGEQETQYF
J: TRBJ1-4; D: -; V: TRBV12-5; length: 15; CDR3: CASGLKGPSEEKLFF
J: TRBJ1-1; D: -; V: TRBV5-6; length: 12; CDR3: CASSLPDTEAFF
J: TRBJ2-1; D: TRBD2; V: TRBV27; length: 16; CDR3: CASSSVLAVSYNEQFF
J: TRBJ2-7; D: TRBD1; V: TRBV29-1; length: 12; CDR3: CSGRQGAGEQYF
J: TRBJ2-1; D: -; V: TRBV4-1; length: 16; CDR3: CASSPSSGTQYNEQFF
J: TRBJ2-1; D: TRBD1; V: TRBV5-1; length: 16; CDR3: CASSLGGQVSYNEQFF
J: TRBJ2-5; D: -; V: TRBV5-1; length: 13; CDR3: CASSLDPSREQYF
J: TRBJ1-2; D: TRBD1; V: TRBV18; length: 15; CDR3: CASSPLTGSGDGYTF
J: TRBJ2-5; D: -; V: TRBV15; length: 13; CDR3: CATSRYREGTQYF
J: TRBJ1-4; D: TRBD1; V: TRBV6-2/TRBV6-3; length: 14; CDR3: CASRTRDSDEKLFF
J: TRBJ1-5; D: -; V: TRBV6-1; length: 13; CDR3: CASHNSMAQPQHF
J: TRBJ1-6; D: TRBD1; V: TRBV28; length: 14; CDR3: CASTEDRAGSPLHF
J: TRBJ1-5; D: TRBD1; V: TRBV14; length: 17; CDR3: CASSQVYGGGDHQPQHF
J: TRBJ2-2; D: TRBD2; V: TRBV6-6; length: 14; CDR3: CASRGGKNTGELFF
J: TRBJ2-7; D: TRBD2; V: TRBV18; length: 15; CDR3: CASSPRTSGIEEQYF
J: TRBJ1-5; D: -; V: TRBV5-1; length: 13; CDR3: CASSPDGEGPQHF
J: TRBJ1-1; D: -; V: TRBV5-5; length: 18; CDR3: CASSLYQRATTMNTEAFF
J: TRBJ2-1; D: -; V: TRBV6-1; length: 18; CDR3: CASSDGARAGGYYNEQFF
J: TRBJ2-7; D: TRBD2; V: TRBV5-1; length: 16; CDR3: CASSLGGTSGRNEQYF
J: TRBJ2-5; D: -; V: TRBV4-2; length: 15; CDR3: CASSQDQWARETQYF
J: TRBJ2-7; D: -; V: TRBV7-2; length: 14; CDR3: CASSLASGDYEQYF